The subject of this entry is one TCR beta chain. What it binds is unknown. Each UMI harboured a 6-nucleotide sample barcode and was appended via template switching. TCRalpha and TCRbeta cDNA was put through two nested PCRs of roughly 16 and 10 cycles. TCRdb re-called the 5' RACE reads and gives one entry per CDR3 protein, without DNA. The table lists over 150,000 distinct CDR3 sequences, with roughly 3% in the top ten. This entry comes from a study of monozygotic twins with inflammatory bowel disease. Whole-study findings and limits: Twins with IBD had fewer clonotypes in common with others than healthy twins, particularly during disease activity. Among patients, repertoires may have gained variability from differing immunosuppressive treatments.

This clonotype originated in a human donor with ulcerative colitis or Crohn's disease, or a healthy co-twin of an affected twin (not recorded which). The specimen sequenced was blood.

Here the CDR3 reads CASSPDRTNTGELFF. J is TRBJ2-2 and V is TRBV6-1; as DNA is missing, the TRBD1 call by TCRdb cannot be tested. Germline V gene lookup returns CDR1 MNHNS and CDR2 SASEGT. The CDR3 totals 15 residues.